What follows are 18 T cell receptor beta chains derived from one specimen sequenced in a study of blood T cells in healthy people across ages. Alongside a J-beta primer mix, a sample-barcoded 5' primer served in a second PCR lasting roughly 7 to 12 cycles. TCRdb reanalysed the 5' RACE reads using MiXCR and keeps one entry per CDR3 protein. The repertoire holds over a million distinct CDR3 sequences, roughly a quarter seen once, with approximately 0.7% in the top ten. Separately, the same data were catalogued under a study of T cells of mothers and their children.

Sequencing was carried out using blood. The receptors here all came from a girl aged 2 to 10 in good health.

This clonotype showed up just a few times. The junction shows a germline mismatch at one end, possibly a read error. The rearrangement joins TRBV5-1 to TRBJ2-4; tentatively, D is TRBD1 (5 bases). Germline V gene data show CDR1 as SGHRS and CDR2 as YFSETQ. The length of the CDR3 is 13 residues. CDR3 nucleotides: TGCGCCCGCAGCTTGAACAGGCAAAACATTCAGTACTTC. Translated, it gives CARSLNRQNIQYF.

As to this clonotype: At one end, the junction sequence differs from germline, possibly due to a read error. V gene TRBV20-1 combines with J gene TRBJ2-5; 9 bases agree with TRBD2. CDR1 is DFQATT, CDR2 SNEGSKA, per germline (reference sequence). This CDR3 region has 17 residues. CDR3 residues: CSASPHPRLAEIETRYF. The CDR3 bases are TGCAGTGCTAGTCCACATCCCCGACTAGCGGAGATAGAGACCCGGTACTTC.

This rearrangement joins TRBV29-1 to TRBJ2-5; D possibly matches TRBD1 or TRBD2 (6 bases each). CDR1 and CDR2 from the germline V gene are SQVTM and ANQGSEA. Between the trimmed V and J ends, which lost 2 bases and 4 bases, there was a span of 14 bases. The CDR3 sequence is 14 residues long. The CDR3 here is CSVERGGGGETQYF. The CDR3 DNA follows: TGCAGCGTTGAAAGAGGGGGAGGTGGAGAGACCCAGTACTTC.

The rearrangement uses TRBV20-1 and TRBJ2-5, with D perhaps matching TRBD1 or TRBD2 (5 bases each). Between the trimmed V and J ends, which lost 2 bases and 5 bases, there was a span of 12 bases. The CDR3 is 13 residues long. The V gene's germline CDR1 is DFQATT and CDR2 SNEGSKA (reference sequence). CDR3: CSARFGDEETQYF. CDR3 in DNA: TGCAGTGCTAGATTTGGGGACGAGGAGACCCAGTACTTC.

This clonotype was seen at least ten times. The chain links TRBV12-3 or TRBV12-4 to TRBJ1-1; D may be TRBD1 (6 bases). This CDR3 region has 17 residues. V was cut by 3 bases and J by 4 bases, with 21 bases left in between. CDR3 amino acids: CASSFRGMSGRSTEAFF. For the CDR3, the DNA is TGTGCCAGCAGTTTTAGGGGGATGTCGGGCAGAAGCACTGAAGCTTTCTTT.

This clonotype came up a few times. This chain joins TRBV14 and TRBJ2-4; D remains unclear. With 3 bases removed from V and 8 bases from J, the gap between germline ends came to 11 bases. Germline assignment: CDR1 SGHDN and CDR2 FVKESK. The CDR3 is made up of 13 amino acids. The CDR3 bases are TGTGCCAGCAGCCAGGTCCAGGCGGACATTCAGTACTTC. Amino acid sequence: CASSQVQADIQYF.

This clonotype was picked up a small number of times. Here the CDR3 reads CSAGTGKGDTQYF. CDR3 DNA sequence: TGCAGTGCTGGGACAGGGAAAGGTGATACGCAGTATTTT. The chain uses TRBV20-1 and TRBJ2-3, with 9 bases aligning to TRBD1. The CDR3 has 13 amino acids. The germline V gene has CDR1 DFQATT and CDR2 SNEGSKA (reference sequence). V was pared by 5 bases and J by 6 bases, with 6 bases of the junction left unmatched.

In this sample, this clonotype turned up a few times. The gene calls are TRBV20-1 and TRBJ2-5, with D possibly TRBD2 on 5 matching bases. The CDR3 contains 13 residues. The V gene lost 2 bases and the J gene lost 5 bases, with 12 bases spanning the gap. Germline CDR1 reads DFQATT; CDR2 reads SNEGSKA (reference sequence). The CDR3, as DNA: TGCAGTGCTAGAACGGGGAACGAGGAGACCCAGTACTTC. It is translated as CSARTGNEETQYF.

The chain uses TRBV10-3 and TRBJ2-5, with D unresolved. Matching the DNA end better, TRBJ2-7 makes the J call doubtful. Germline V gives CDR1 ENHRY, CDR2 SYGVKD. This CDR3 contains 15 residues. The CDR3 loop is CATNPDGPDSYEQYF. The CDR3 DNA follows: TGTGCCACAAACCCTGACGGACCCGACTCCTACGAGCAGTACTTC.

There are a few counts of this clonotype. The chain employs TRBV5-1 and TRBJ1-2; D gene uncertain. Trimming left V 0 bases short and J 9 bases short, with 6 bases between. CDR1 is SGHRS and CDR2 is YFSETQ in the germline V gene. The CDR3 length is 11 residues. This CDR3 is CASSLGRRYTF. Written as DNA, the CDR3 is TGCGCCAGCAGCTTGGGACGCCGCTACACCTTC.

This clonotype was counted only a few times. This chain connects TRBV14 to TRBJ2-3, with 8 nucleotides matching TRBD2. After removal of 2 bases from V and 2 bases from J, the junction contained 12 bases not matched to a gene. Germline-derived CDR1 and CDR2 are SGHDN and FVKESK. The CDR3 runs to 18 residues. Written as DNA, the CDR3 is TGTGCCAGCAGCCAACAACCCGCCGGGACTAGGATCACAGATACGCAGTATTTT. Its protein product is CASSQQPAGTRITDTQYF. The entire variable domain, with the rest obtained from reference TRBV14 and TRBJ2-3, is as follows: EAGVTQFPSHSVIEKGQTVTLRCDPISGHDNLYWYRRVMGKEIKFLLHFVKESKQDESGMPNNRFLAERTGGTYSTLKVQPAELEDSGVYFCASSQQPAGTRITDTQYFGPGTRLTVL.

This clonotype was counted only a few times. The CDR3 is CASSSPRVGEQFF. Here the CDR3 DNA reads TGTGCCAGCAGCTCCCCCCGCGTAGGTGAGCAGTTCTTC. V gene TRBV3-1 combines with J gene TRBJ2-1; D gene ambiguous. V gave up 5 bases and J gave up 9 bases, with 14 bases separating them. Per germline, CDR1 LGHDT and CDR2 YNNKEL (reference sequence). CDR3 size: 13 residues.

The CDR3 spells CASSLRTGVQEQYF. For the CDR3, the DNA is TGTGCCAGCAGCTTAAGGACAGGGGTGCAAGAGCAGTACTTC. The chain is built from TRBV11-1 and TRBJ2-5; TRBD1 matches 9 bases. Trimming removed 2 bases from V and 11 bases from J; junction bases left unmatched: 9. Germline CDR1 is SGHAT and CDR2 is FQDESV (reference sequence). This CDR3 comprises 14 residues.

This clonotype was detected ten times or more. The chain joins TRBV7-6 to TRBJ2-7, with D possibly matching TRBD1 (5 bases). Trimming removed 5 bases from V and 2 bases from J, with 10 bases in between. The CDR3 length is 13 residues. Germline V lookup: CDR1 SGHVS, CDR2 FNYEAQ. The CDR3 here is CASSPTETYEQYF. The CDR3 nucleotides read TGTGCCAGCAGCCCGACAGAAACCTACGAGCAGTACTTC. The full variable domain, with the rest looked up from reference TRBV7-6 and TRBJ2-7, is GAGVSQSPRYKVTKRGQDVALRCDPISGHVSLYWYRQALGQGPEFLTYFNYEAQQDKSGLPNDRFSAERPEGSISTLTIQRTEQRDSAMYRCASSPTETYEQYFGPGTRLTVT.

The CDR3 DNA reads as TGCAGCGTTGCCCTCTCCTTTCAAGATACGCAGTATTTT. As protein: CSVALSFQDTQYF. The gene calls are TRBV29-1 and TRBJ2-3; D is uncertain. Germline assignment: CDR1 SQVTM and CDR2 ANQGSEA. Trimming cost V 4 bases and J 5 bases, with 13 bases left between them. CDR3 length: 13 amino acids.

This clonotype turned up a few times. This chain uses TRBV7-2 with TRBJ2-5; 11 nucleotides align to TRBD2. CDR3 size: 16 residues. J gave up 2 bases and V 1 base, and 3 bases lay outside the gene matches. Germline V gene sequence: CDR1 SGHTA, CDR2 FQGNSA. CDR3 loop: CASSLEVAGGQETQYF. The DNA of the CDR3 is TGTGCCAGCAGCTTAGAGGTAGCGGGGGGGCAAGAGACCCAGTACTTC.

CDR3 sequence (DNA): TGTGCCAGCACGTCTACTGGAGAGGTCAAAGACACTGAAGCTTTCTTT. The encoded protein is CASTSTGEVKDTEAFF. The chain is built from TRBV27 and TRBJ1-1; D not certain. This CDR3 has 16 residues. Germline V gives CDR1 MNHEY, CDR2 SMNVEV (reference sequence). Trimming shortened V by 7 bases and J by 3 bases, and 21 bases separated the two germline ends.

The rearrangement uses TRBV6-2 or TRBV6-3 and TRBJ2-1, with D unresolved. Germline loops: CDR1 MNHEY, CDR2 SVGEGT. V gave up 4 bases and J gave up 0 bases, with 10 bases separating them. The CDR3 extends over 15 amino acids. The CDR3 loop is CASSFSENSYNEQFF. CDR3 sequence (DNA): TGTGCCAGCAGTTTTTCCGAAAACTCCTACAATGAGCAGTTCTTC.